The 15 T cell receptor beta chains below all came from one sample that was sequenced in a study of T cells in tumors after PD-1 blockade. Here immunoSEQ multiplex PCR was the method, and the copy in TCRdb shows in-frame clones only, minus some. Seen here are approximately 50,000 clones, under 85% observed once, and the top ten hold 8.5% to 9%. The source was PBMCs, collected before anti-PD-1 therapy. The receptors originated from a human donor with advanced basal cell or squamous cell carcinoma (not recorded which).

V is TRBV4-2 and J is TRBJ2-3; 10 nucleotides match TRBD2. This CDR3 comprises 18 residues. From germline, CDR1 is LGHNA and CDR2 YNFKEQ. Trimming cost V 0 bases and J 4 bases; bases outside gene matches: 10. Here the CDR3 DNA reads TGTGCCAGCAGCCAAGAGGGACCAGCGGGGGGGCTTCCAGATACGCAGTATTTT. The encoded protein is CASSQEGPAGGLPDTQYF.

This clone appeared once. The rearrangement joins TRBV28 to TRBJ1-4; D gene uncertain. V was clipped by 2 bases and J by 7 bases, with 8 bases between them. The CDR3 has 13 amino acids. CDR1 and CDR2 (germline): MDHEN, SYDVKM. The DNA of the CDR3 is TGTGCCAGCAGTTTAAGGGCGGCTGAAAAACTGTTTTTT. This sequence encodes CASSLRAAEKLFF. Supplemented by reference TRBV28 and TRBJ1-4, the full variable domain reads DVKVTQSSRYLVKRTGEKVFLECVQDMDHENMFWYRQDPGLGLRLIYFSYDVKMKEKGDIPEGYSVSREKKERFSLILESASTNQTSMYLCASSLRAAEKLFFGSGTQLSVL.

This clone was seen only a few times. The J gene is TRBJ2-2, the V gene TRBV19; D not certain. This CDR3 spans 15 amino acids. The V and J ends lost 7 bases and 0 bases respectively, with 12 bases between them. CDR1 and CDR2 (germline): LNHDA, SQIVND (reference sequence). The CDR3 DNA follows: TGTGCCAGTACCAAATTTGCCGCGAACACCGGGGAGCTGTTTTTT. Amino acid sequence: CASTKFAANTGELFF.

The rearrangement joins TRBV7-7 to TRBJ2-3; D ambiguous. Germline CDR1 and CDR2: SSHAT and FNYEAQ (reference sequence). Deletions cut 0 bases from V and 0 bases from J, with 10 bases between. This CDR3 spans 16 amino acids. CDR3 loop: CASSLAFTASTDTQYF. CDR3 DNA: TGTGCCAGCAGCTTAGCCTTTACAGCTAGCACAGATACGCAGTATTTT. Full variable domain (remainder filled in from reference TRBV7-7 and TRBJ2-3): GAGVSQSPRYKVTKRGQDVTLRCDPISSHATLYWYQQALGQGPEFLTYFNYEAQPDKSGLPSDRFSAERPEGSISTLTIQRTEQRDSAMYRCASSLAFTASTDTQYFGPGTRLTVL.

The chain joins TRBV11-3 to TRBJ2-7; TRBD1 agrees at 11 bases. V gave up 8 bases and J gave up 7 bases; unmatched junction bases: 4. This CDR3 comprises 12 residues. CDR1 is SGHNT, CDR2 YENEEA, per germline. This CDR3 is CASGQGANEQYF. The CDR3 region has the DNA TGTGCCAGCGGACAGGGGGCGAATGAGCAGTACTTC. The full variable domain, completed using reference TRBV11-3 and TRBJ2-7, is EAGVVQSPRYKIIEKKQPVAFWCNPISGHNTLYWYLQNLGQGPELLIRYENEEAVDDSQLPKDRFSAERLKGVDSTLKIQPAELGDSAVYLCASGQGANEQYFGPGTRLTVT.

This chain uses TRBV1 with TRBJ2-3. TRBV1 is assigned pseudogene status. There are 18 residues in the CDR3. CDR3 amino acids: CTTIQRTGQGIWTDTQYF. The CDR3 DNA is TGCACCACCATACAAAGGACGGGGCAAGGTATTTGGACAGATACGCAGTATTTT.

This clone was detected a few times. The chain uses TRBV7-6 and TRBJ1-4, with TRBD1 matching 8 bases. The CDR3 runs 15 residues. Germline trimming cut 5 bases from V and 4 bases from J; bases unmatched to any gene: 6. The V gene's germline CDR1 is SGHVS and CDR2 FNYEAQ. CDR3 region: CASSPGTGINEKLFF. The CDR3 DNA reads as TGTGCCAGCAGCCCAGGGACAGGAATTAATGAAAAACTGTTTTTT.

J is TRBJ1-2 and V is TRBV6-5, with a possible D match to TRBD1 (6 bases). V was cut by 2 bases and J by 8 bases, with 18 bases left in between. The CDR3 has 15 amino acids. Germline CDR1 is MNHEY and CDR2 is SVGAGI. The DNA of the CDR3 is TGTGCCAGCAGTTACCGGCCCGGGGGGCAGGAAGGCTACACCTTC. This gives the protein CASSYRPGGQEGYTF.

The V gene is TRBV5-3, the J gene TRBJ2-3; D might be TRBD1 (6 bases). TRBV5-3 is labeled an ORF, and its function is uncertain. This CDR3 contains 15 residues. V was shortened by 4 bases and J by 0 bases, with 12 bases between the two germline ends. CDR3 nucleotides: TGTGCCAGAAGCGATGAGGACAGTAGCACAGATACGCAGTATTTT. Protein: CARSDEDSSTDTQYF.

This sequence joins TRBV29-1 and TRBJ1-2; TRBD1 matches 7 bases. The V gene end was trimmed by 7 bases and the J gene end by 6 bases; junction bases not matched to a gene: 5. The V gene's germline CDR1 is SQVTM and CDR2 ANQGSEA. The CDR3 covers 11 residues. The CDR3 is CSGGDRDGYTF. The DNA for the CDR3 is TGCAGCGGGGGCGACAGGGATGGCTACACCTTC.

The chain is built from TRBV21-1 and TRBJ2-7. TRBV21-1 is noted as a pseudogene. The length of the CDR3 is 15 residues. CDR3 in amino acids: CASSKLSSLHYEQYF. The CDR3 nucleotides are TGTGCCAGCAGCAAGCTTTCCTCGCTACACTACGAGCAGTACTTC.

The J gene is TRBJ2-5, the V gene TRBV19, with D possibly being TRBD1 (6 bases). The CDR3 has 14 residues. V lost 7 bases and J 1 base, leaving 13 bases between the germline ends. Germline CDR1 is LNHDA and CDR2 is SQIVND (reference sequence). CDR3 protein: CASTPTGPQETQYF. For the CDR3, the DNA is TGTGCCAGTACTCCGACAGGACCCCAAGAGACCCAGTACTTC.

The chain has TRBV5-1 and TRBJ2-1; 9 bases align to TRBD2. CDR1 and CDR2 from the germline V gene are SGHRS and YFSETQ. The CDR3 spans 16 residues. V lost 0 bases, J lost 7 bases, and 8 bases stayed unmatched. CDR3 residues: CASSLASRLAVNEQFF. DNA of the CDR3: TGCGCCAGCAGCTTGGCCTCGAGACTAGCGGTAAATGAGCAGTTCTTC.

The V and J genes are TRBV28 and TRBJ2-3; 10 bases align to TRBD2. Unmatched junction bases numbered 15, after V lost 6 bases and J lost 0 bases. The germline V gene has CDR1 MDHEN and CDR2 SYDVKM. This CDR3 region has 19 residues. CDR3 amino acids: CASRRSASGRRVSTDTQYF. The CDR3 DNA reads TGTGCCAGCAGAAGGTCGGCTAGCGGGAGACGGGTTAGCACAGATACGCAGTATTTT.

The chain is built from TRBV19 and TRBJ1-2; no clear D. CDR1 LNHDA and CDR2 SQIVND come from the germline V gene (reference sequence). This CDR3 region has 13 residues. V lost 4 bases, J lost 6 bases, and 12 bases lay in between. CDR3 DNA sequence: TGTGCCAGTAGTAACAGTATTTCTCATGGCTACACCTTC. Translation gives CASSNSISHGYTF.